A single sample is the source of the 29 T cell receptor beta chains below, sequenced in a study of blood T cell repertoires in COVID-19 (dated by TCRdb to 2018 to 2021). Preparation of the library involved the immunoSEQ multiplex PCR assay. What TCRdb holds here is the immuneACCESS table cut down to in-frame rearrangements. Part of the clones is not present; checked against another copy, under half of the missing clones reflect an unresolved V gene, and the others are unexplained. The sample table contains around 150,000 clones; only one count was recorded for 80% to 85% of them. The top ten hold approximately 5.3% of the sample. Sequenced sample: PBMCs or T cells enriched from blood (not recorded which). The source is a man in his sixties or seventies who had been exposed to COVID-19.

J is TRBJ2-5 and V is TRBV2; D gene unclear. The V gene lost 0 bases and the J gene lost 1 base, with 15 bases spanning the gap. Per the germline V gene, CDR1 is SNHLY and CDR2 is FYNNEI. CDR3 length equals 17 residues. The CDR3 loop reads CASSEAHKPRFQETQYF. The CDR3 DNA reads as TGTGCCAGCAGTGAAGCGCACAAGCCCAGGTTCCAAGAGACCCAGTACTTC.

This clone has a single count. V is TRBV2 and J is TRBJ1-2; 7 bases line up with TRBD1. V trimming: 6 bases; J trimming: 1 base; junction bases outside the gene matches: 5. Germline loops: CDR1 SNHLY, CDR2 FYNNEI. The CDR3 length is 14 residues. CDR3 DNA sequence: TGTGCCAGCAGGCCAGGGGGATTTAACTATGGCTACACCTTC. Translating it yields CASRPGGFNYGYTF.

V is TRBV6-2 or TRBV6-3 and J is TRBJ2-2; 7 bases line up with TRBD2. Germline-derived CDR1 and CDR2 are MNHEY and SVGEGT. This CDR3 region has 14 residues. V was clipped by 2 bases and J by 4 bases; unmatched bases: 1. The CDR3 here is CASSYPGGTGELFF. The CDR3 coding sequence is TGTGCCAGCAGTTACCCGGGGGGCACCGGGGAGCTGTTTTTT.

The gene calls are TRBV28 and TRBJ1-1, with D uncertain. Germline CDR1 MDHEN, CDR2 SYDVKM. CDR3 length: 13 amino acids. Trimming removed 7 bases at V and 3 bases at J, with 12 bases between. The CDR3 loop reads CASIPVPHTEAFF. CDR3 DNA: TGTGCCAGCATACCGGTTCCCCACACTGAAGCTTTCTTT. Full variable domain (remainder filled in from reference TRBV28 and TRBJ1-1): DVKVTQSSRYLVKRTGEKVFLECVQDMDHENMFWYRQDPGLGLRLIYFSYDVKMKEKGDIPEGYSVSREKKERFSLILESASTNQTSMYLCASIPVPHTEAFFGQGTRLTVV.

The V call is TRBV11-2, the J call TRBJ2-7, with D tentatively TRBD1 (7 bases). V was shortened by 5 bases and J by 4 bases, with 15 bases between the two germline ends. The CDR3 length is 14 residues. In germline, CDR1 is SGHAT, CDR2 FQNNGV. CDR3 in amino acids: CASSTRAGGYEQYF. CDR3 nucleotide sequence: TGTGCCAGCAGCACCCGGGCAGGGGGGTACGAGCAGTACTTC.

The CDR3 sequence: CASSQGPWFQPQHF. The CDR3 DNA follows: TGCGCCAGCAGTCAGGGGCCTTGGTTTCAGCCCCAGCATTTT. The V gene is TRBV23-1, the J gene TRBJ1-5; possibly TRBD1 for D (5 bases). TRBV23-1 is an ORF, with its function uncertain. The CDR3 runs to 14 residues. Trimming left V 3 bases short and J 6 bases short, with 12 bases between.

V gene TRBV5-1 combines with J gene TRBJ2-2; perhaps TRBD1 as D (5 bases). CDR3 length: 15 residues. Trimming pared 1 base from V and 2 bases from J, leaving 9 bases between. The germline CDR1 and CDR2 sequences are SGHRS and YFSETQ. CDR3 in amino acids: CASSLQQVNTGELFF. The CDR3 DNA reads TGCGCCAGCAGCTTGCAACAGGTTAACACCGGGGAGCTGTTTTTT.

Here the CDR3 DNA reads TGTGCCAGTAGTATTACCCGGTGGGGCGGCTATGAGCAGTTCTTC. This translates into CASSITRWGGYEQFF. J is TRBJ2-1 and V is TRBV19; TRBD1 is a possible D gene (5 bases). This CDR3 is built from 15 residues. Trimming removed 3 bases from V and 8 bases from J, with 17 bases in between. Germline CDR1 LNHDA, CDR2 SQIVND (reference sequence).

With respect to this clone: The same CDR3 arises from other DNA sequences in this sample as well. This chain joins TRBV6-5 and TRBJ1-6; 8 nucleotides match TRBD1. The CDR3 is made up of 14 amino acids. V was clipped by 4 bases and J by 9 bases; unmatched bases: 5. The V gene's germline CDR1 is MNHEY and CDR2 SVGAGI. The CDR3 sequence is CASSSDRALSPLHF. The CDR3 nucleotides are TGTGCCAGCAGTTCGGACAGGGCTCTTTCACCCCTCCACTTT.

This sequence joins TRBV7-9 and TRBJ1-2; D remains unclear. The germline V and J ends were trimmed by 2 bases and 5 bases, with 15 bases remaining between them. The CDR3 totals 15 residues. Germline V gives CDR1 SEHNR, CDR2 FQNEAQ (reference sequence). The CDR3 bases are TGTGCCAGCAGCTTACAGCTAGCGTACGATTATGGCTACACCTTC. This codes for CASSLQLAYDYGYTF.

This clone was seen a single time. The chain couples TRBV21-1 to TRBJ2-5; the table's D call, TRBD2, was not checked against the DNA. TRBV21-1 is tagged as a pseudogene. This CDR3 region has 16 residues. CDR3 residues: CASSAQCGAGEETQYF. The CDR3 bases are TGTGCCAGCAGCGCCCAATGCGGAGCGGGAGAAGAGACCCAGTACTTC.

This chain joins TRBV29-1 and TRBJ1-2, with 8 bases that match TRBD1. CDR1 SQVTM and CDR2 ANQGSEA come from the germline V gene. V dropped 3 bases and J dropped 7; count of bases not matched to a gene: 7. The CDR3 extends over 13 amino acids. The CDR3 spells CSVDGRGLGGYTF. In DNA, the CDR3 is TGCAGCGTTGATGGCAGGGGGCTTGGTGGCTACACCTTC. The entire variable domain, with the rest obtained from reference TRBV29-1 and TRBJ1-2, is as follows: SAVISQKPSRDICQRGTSLTIQCQVDSQVTMMFWYRQQPGQSLTLIATANQGSEATYESGFVIDKFPISRPNLTFSTLTVSNMSPEDSSIYLCSVDGRGLGGYTFGSGTRLTVV.

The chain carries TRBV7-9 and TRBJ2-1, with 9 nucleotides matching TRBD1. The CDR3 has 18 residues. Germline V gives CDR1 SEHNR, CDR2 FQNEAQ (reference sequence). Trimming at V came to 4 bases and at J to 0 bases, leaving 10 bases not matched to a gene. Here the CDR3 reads CASSSNLQGAPSYNEQFF. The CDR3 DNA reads TGTGCCAGCAGCTCTAATTTACAGGGGGCTCCCTCCTACAATGAGCAGTTCTTC. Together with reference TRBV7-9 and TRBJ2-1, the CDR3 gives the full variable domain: DTGVSQNPRHKITKRGQNVTFRCDPISEHNRLYWYRQTLGQGPEFLTYFQNEAQLEKSRLLSDRFSAERPKGSFSTLEIQRTEQGDSAMYLCASSSNLQGAPSYNEQFFGPGTRLTVL.

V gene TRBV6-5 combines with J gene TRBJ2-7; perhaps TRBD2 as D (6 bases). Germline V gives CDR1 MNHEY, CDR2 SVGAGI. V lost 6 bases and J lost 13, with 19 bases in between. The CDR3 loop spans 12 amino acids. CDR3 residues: CASSPTQGLAYF. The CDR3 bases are TGTGCCAGCAGCCCCACGCAGGGACTGGCCTACTTC.

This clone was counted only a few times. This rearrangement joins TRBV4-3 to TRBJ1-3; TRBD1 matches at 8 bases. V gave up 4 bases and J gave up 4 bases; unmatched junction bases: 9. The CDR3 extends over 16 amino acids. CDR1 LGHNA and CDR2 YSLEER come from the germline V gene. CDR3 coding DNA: TGCGCCAGCAGCCCGGACAGGGATTCATCGGGAAACACCATATATTTT. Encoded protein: CASSPDRDSSGNTIYF.

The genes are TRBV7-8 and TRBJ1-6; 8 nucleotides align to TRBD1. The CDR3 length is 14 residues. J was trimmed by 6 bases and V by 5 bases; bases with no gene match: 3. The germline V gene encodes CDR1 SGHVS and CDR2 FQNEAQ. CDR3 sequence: CASSETGGNSPLHF. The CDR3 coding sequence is TGTGCCAGCAGCGAAACAGGGGGTAATTCACCCCTCCACTTT.

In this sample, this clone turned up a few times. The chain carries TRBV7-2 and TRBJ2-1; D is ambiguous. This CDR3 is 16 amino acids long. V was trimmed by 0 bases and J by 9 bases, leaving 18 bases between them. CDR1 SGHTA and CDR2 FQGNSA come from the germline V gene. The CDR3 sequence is CASSLAAARGQGEQFF. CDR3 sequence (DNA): TGTGCCAGCAGCTTAGCGGCGGCTAGAGGTCAAGGTGAGCAGTTCTTC.

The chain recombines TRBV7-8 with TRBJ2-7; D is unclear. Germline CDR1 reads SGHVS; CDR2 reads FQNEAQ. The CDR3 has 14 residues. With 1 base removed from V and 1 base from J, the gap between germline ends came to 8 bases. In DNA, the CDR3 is TGTGCCAGCAGCTTAGGTGAAACTTCCTACGAGCAGTACTTC. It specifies CASSLGETSYEQYF. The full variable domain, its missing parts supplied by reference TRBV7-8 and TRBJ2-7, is GAGVSQSPRYKVAKRGQDVALRCDPISGHVSLFWYQQALGQGPEFLTYFQNEAQLDKSGLPSDRFFAERPEGSVSTLKIQRTQQEDSAVYLCASSLGETSYEQYFGPGTRLTVT.

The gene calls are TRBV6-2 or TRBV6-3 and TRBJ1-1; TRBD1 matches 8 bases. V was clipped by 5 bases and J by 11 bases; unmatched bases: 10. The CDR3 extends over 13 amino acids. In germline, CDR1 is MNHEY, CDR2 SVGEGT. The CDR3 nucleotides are TGTGCCAGCAGTCCGACAGGGGTGGCTTTGGCTTTCTTT. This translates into CASSPTGVALAFF.

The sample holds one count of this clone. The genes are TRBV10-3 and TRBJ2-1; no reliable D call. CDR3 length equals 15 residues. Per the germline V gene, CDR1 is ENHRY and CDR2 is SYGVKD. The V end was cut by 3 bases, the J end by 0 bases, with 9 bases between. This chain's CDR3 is CAISELARSYNEQFF. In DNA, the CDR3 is TGTGCCATCAGTGAACTCGCGCGCTCCTACAATGAGCAGTTCTTC.

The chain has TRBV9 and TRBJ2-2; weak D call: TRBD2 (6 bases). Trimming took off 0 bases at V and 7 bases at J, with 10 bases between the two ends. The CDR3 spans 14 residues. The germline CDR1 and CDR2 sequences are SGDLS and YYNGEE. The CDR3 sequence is CASSVGPGVGELFF. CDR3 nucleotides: TGTGCCAGCAGCGTAGGCCCGGGGGTCGGGGAGCTGTTTTTT.

CDR3 sequence: CASRPTGESSGANVLTF. The CDR3 DNA is TGCGCCAGCAGACCGACAGGGGAGAGCTCTGGGGCCAACGTCCTGACTTTC. The rearrangement links TRBV5-1 to TRBJ2-6, with 8 nucleotides matching TRBD1. This CDR3 has 17 residues. Per germline, CDR1 SGHRS and CDR2 YFSETQ. Trimming removed 5 bases from V and 0 bases from J; junction bases left unmatched: 7.

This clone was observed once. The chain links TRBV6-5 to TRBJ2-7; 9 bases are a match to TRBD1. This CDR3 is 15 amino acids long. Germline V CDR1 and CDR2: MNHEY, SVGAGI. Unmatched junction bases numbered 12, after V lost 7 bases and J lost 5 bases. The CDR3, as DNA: TGTGCCAGCACCACACAGGGGGCGCTTTTTCACGAGCAGTACTTC. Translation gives CASTTQGALFHEQYF.

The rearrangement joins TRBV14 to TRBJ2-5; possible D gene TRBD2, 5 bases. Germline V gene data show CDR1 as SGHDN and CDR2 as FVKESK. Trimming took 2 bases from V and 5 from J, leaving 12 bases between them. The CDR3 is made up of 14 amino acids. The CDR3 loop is CASSQNWGVETQYF. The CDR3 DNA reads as TGTGCCAGCAGCCAAAACTGGGGAGTCGAGACCCAGTACTTC.

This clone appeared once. CDR3 sequence reads: CASSLSGREWNEQYF. The CDR3 DNA reads TGTGCCAGCAGCTTGAGCGGGCGGGAGTGGAACGAGCAGTACTTC. J is TRBJ2-7 and V is TRBV7-2; TRBD2 aligns across 7 bases. V gave up 3 bases and J gave up 5 bases; unmatched junction bases: 10. The CDR3 covers 15 residues. In germline, CDR1 is SGHTA, CDR2 FQGNSA.

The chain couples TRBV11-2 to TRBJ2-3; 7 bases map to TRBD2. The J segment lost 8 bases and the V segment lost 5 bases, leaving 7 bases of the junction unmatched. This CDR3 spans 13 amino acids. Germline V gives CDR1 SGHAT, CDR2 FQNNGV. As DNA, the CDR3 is TGTGCCAGCAGCCCTGGACTAGACGGTACGCAGTATTTT. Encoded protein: CASSPGLDGTQYF.

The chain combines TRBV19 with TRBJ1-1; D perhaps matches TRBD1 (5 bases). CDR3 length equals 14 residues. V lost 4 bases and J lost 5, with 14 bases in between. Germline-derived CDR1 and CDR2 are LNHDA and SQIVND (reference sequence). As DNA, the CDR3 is TGTGCCAGTAGTAGAGGGACCGGGGGAACTGAAGCTTTCTTT. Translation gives CASSRGTGGTEAFF. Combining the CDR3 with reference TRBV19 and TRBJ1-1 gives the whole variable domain DGGITQSPKYLFRKEGQNVTLSCEQNLNHDAMYWYRQDPGQGLRLIYYSQIVNDFQKGDIAEGYSVSREKKESFPLTVTSAQKNPTAFYLCASSRGTGGTEAFFGQGTRLTVV.

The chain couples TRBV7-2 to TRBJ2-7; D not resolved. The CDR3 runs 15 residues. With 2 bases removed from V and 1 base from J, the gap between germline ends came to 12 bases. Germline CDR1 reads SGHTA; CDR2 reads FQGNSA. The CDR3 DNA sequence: TGTGCCAGCAGCTTATCCCCAACCGCGTCCTACGAGCAGTACTTC. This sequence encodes CASSLSPTASYEQYF.

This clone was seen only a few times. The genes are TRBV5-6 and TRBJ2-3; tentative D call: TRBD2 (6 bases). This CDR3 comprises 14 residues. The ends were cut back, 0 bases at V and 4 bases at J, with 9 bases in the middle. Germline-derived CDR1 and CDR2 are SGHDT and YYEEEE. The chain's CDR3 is CASSLAGSSDTQYF. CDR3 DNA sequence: TGTGCCAGCAGCTTGGCCGGGAGTTCAGATACGCAGTATTTT.